This T cell receptor (beta chain) came from a study of graft-versus-host responses after intestinal transplantation. Turning to the study itself: Once they had received anti-thymocyte globulin induction, all recipients took tacrolimus and steroids for two to three years. Points from the study as a whole: Elevated graft-versus-host to host-versus-graft clonal ratios in allografts were recorded for patients with graft-donor T cell macrochimerism. Present in recipient marrow, GvH clones included some that appeared first in ileum or blood.

CDR3 length: 15 amino acids. Trimming removed 5 bases from V and 10 bases from J, with 18 bases in between. CDR1 SGHTA and CDR2 FQGNSA come from the germline V gene. Assay: immunoSEQ multiplex PCR; the TCRdb copy retains only in-frame clones and omits some. The sample yields more than 15,000 clones, around 77% seen once. Note on this clone: Its cognate antigen is unknown.

From the graft tissue, intraepithelial and lamina propria lymphocytes were released through processing. This chain connects TRBV7-2 to TRBJ1-6, with D possibly matching TRBD1 (5 bases). This sample comprised ileum tissue, obtained 450 to 490 days after intestinal transplant. The sequence was collected from a human patient who received an intestinal transplant, so some T cells may come from the graft donor. The CDR3 is CASSPQGLPVSPLHF. The CDR3 DNA reads TGTGCCAGCAGCCCTCAGGGCCTCCCTGTGTCACCCCTCCACTTT.